One sample yielded the 8 T cell receptor beta chains listed below, sequenced in a study of shared clonotypes between healthy human individuals. Positive CCR7 selection of CD45RO-negative cells yielded the naive CD8 cells, and terminally differentiated effector memory CD45RA+ cells were excluded. The protocol was immunoSEQ multiplex PCR, while the TCRdb copy is restricted to in-frame clones and leaves out a portion. The sample lists millions of clones, roughly 94% occurring once. The sample taken for sequencing was naive CD8+ T cells sorted from blood. Receptors were obtained from a man aged 18 to 29 in good health.

V gene TRBV27 combines with J gene TRBJ2-7; 11 positions match TRBD2. Germline CDR1 is MNHEY and CDR2 is SMNVEV (reference sequence). The CDR3 is 16 residues long. V lost 5 bases, J lost 3 bases, and 9 bases stayed unmatched. The CDR3 nucleotides read TGTGCCAGCAGTCTACTAGCGGGAGCCGACGACTACGAGCAGTACTTC. The encoded protein is CASSLLAGADDYEQYF.

Comments on this clone: This CDR3 is also generated by other DNA sequences in the sample. The chain carries TRBV27 and TRBJ2-1, with D hard to call. The CDR3 spans 13 residues. V lost 0 bases and J lost 4, with 4 bases in between. The germline CDR1 and CDR2 sequences are MNHEY and SMNVEV (reference sequence). In DNA form, the CDR3 reads TGTGCCAGCAGTTTATCTCGATACAATGAGCAGTTCTTC. Encoded protein: CASSLSRYNEQFF.

The rearrangement uses TRBV4-1 and TRBJ2-7; 7 bases map to TRBD1. This CDR3 has 14 residues. Trimming took 5 bases from V and 3 from J; bases not matched to a gene: 7. Germline CDR1 and CDR2: MGHRA and YSYEKL. Here the CDR3 reads CASSVRDSIYEQYF. CDR3 nucleotide sequence: TGCGCCAGCAGCGTTCGGGACAGTATCTACGAGCAGTACTTC.

The chain's CDR3 is CAISLTGSTDTQYF. DNA for the CDR3: TGTGCCATCAGTCTGACAGGGAGCACAGATACGCAGTATTTT. This rearrangement joins TRBV10-3 to TRBJ2-3; 7 bases match TRBD1. Looked up from germline, CDR1 is ENHRY and CDR2 is SYGVKD. V trimming: 5 bases; J trimming: 0 bases; junction bases outside the gene matches: 2. The CDR3 runs to 14 residues.

The chain employs TRBV10-3 and TRBJ2-7; a possible D gene is TRBD2 (7 bases). V gave up 3 bases and J gave up 12 bases, with 15 bases separating them. CDR3 length: 12 amino acids. Germline CDR1 reads ENHRY; CDR2 reads SYGVKD. The CDR3 loop reads CAISDAGALGYF. CDR3 nucleotide sequence: TGTGCCATCAGTGATGCGGGGGCTCTGGGGTACTTC.

This rearrangement joins TRBV7-2 to TRBJ1-1, with a weak D call TRBD1 (6 bases). Deletions cut 2 bases from V and 4 bases from J, with 14 bases between. This CDR3 has 15 amino acids. Germline V gives CDR1 SGHTA, CDR2 FQGNSA. This CDR3 is CASSLRRTDPTEAFF. The CDR3 nucleotides read TGTGCCAGCAGCTTACGCCGGACAGATCCCACTGAAGCTTTCTTT.

CDR3 region: CASSGSGELFF. CDR3 bases: TGTGCCAGCTCCGGGTCCGGGGAGCTGTTTTTT. This rearrangement joins TRBV7-9 to TRBJ2-2; D remains unclear. Between the trimmed V and J ends, which lost 8 bases and 6 bases, there was a span of 7 bases. CDR3 length equals 11 residues. CDR1 is SEHNR, CDR2 FQNEAQ, per germline (reference sequence).

The sample holds one count of this clone. The J gene is TRBJ2-1, the V gene TRBV4-3; 9 bases align to TRBD2. The CDR3 is 19 amino acids. The germline V gene has CDR1 LGHNA and CDR2 YSLEER. V shed 4 bases and J 8 bases; nucleotides not matched to a gene: 21. The DNA for the CDR3 is TGCGCCAGCAGCCCGGGAGCCCTTGTGATGAGGACTAGCGTCGATGAGCAGTTCTTC. The encoded protein is CASSPGALVMRTSVDEQFF.